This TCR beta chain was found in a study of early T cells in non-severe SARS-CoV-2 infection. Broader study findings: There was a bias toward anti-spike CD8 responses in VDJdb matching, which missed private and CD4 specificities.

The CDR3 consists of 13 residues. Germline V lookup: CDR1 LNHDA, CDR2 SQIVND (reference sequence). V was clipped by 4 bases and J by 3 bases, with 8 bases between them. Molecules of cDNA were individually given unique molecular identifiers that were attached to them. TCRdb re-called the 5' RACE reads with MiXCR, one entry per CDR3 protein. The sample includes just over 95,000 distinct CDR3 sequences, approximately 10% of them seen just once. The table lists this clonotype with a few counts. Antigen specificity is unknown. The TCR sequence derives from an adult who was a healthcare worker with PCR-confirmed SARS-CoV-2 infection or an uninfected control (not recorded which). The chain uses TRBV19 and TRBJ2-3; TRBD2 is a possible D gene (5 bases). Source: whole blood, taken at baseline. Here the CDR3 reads CASSTGLTDTQYF. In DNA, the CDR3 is TGTGCCAGTAGTACCGGACTGACAGATACGCAGTATTTT.